Here is one T cell receptor (beta chain) with its context. Its antigen is not identified. The source of the sample is a study of shared clonotypes between healthy human individuals. Overall study: Per donor, three plates held CD4 naive cells, three held CD4 memory, two held CD8 naive and one held CD8 memory. Study conclusions and caveats: Only a few donors were included, so the genetic and exposure-history diversity represented was limited.

Per the germline V gene, CDR1 is LNHNV and CDR2 is YYDKDF (reference sequence). The length of the CDR3 is 12 residues. The V and J ends lost 5 bases and 7 bases respectively, with 8 bases between them. Assay: immunoSEQ multiplex PCR; the TCRdb copy retains only in-frame clones and omits some. There are 1.6 million or so clones in the sample; approximately 98.5% occur only once, and around 0.38% lies in the top ten. The source of this sequence is a man between 25 and 39 years old in good health. This chain uses TRBV15 with TRBJ2-2; D remains unclear. The sample taken for sequencing was naive CD4+ T cells sorted from blood. Noted subset: CD45RA+ positively selected. The CDR3: CATSPSGGELFF. The CDR3 DNA reads TGTGCCACCAGCCCTTCGGGCGGGGAGCTGTTTTTT.